Below, 19 T cell receptor beta chains from the same sample are listed, as sequenced in a study of monozygotic twins with inflammatory bowel disease. TCRdb reprocessed the 5' RACE reads and stores each CDR3 protein as one record, lacking DNA. This sample's table has approximately 300,000 distinct CDR3 sequences. What was sequenced was blood. The receptors stem from a human donor with ulcerative colitis or Crohn's disease, or a healthy co-twin of an affected twin (not recorded which).

The chain couples TRBV4-1 to TRBJ1-4; lacking DNA, the TRBD1 call made by TCRdb goes unchecked. Germline-derived CDR1 and CDR2 are MGHRA and YSYEKL. CDR3 length: 17 residues. The CDR3 here is CTSSQGQTERFNEKLFF.

The chain has TRBV4-3 and TRBJ2-7; there is no DNA to check the TCRdb D call of TRBD1. CDR3 length: 14 residues. In germline, CDR1 is LGHNA, CDR2 YSLEER. The CDR3 loop reads CASSLVGGADEQYF.

The chain uses TRBV27 and TRBJ1-3; TCRdb lists TRBD1, though no DNA is available to test this call. CDR3 length equals 16 residues. CDR1 and CDR2 (germline): MNHEY, SMNVEV (reference sequence). The CDR3 here is CASKTTGQFLGNTIYF.

This sequence joins TRBV9 and TRBJ2-7; TCRdb's D call of TRBD1 is untestable without DNA. Per the germline V gene, CDR1 is SGDLS and CDR2 is YYNGEE. The CDR3 extends over 14 amino acids. This chain's CDR3 is CASSQTWGVFEQYF. The variable domain in full, with the rest retrieved from reference TRBV9 and TRBJ2-7, is DSGVTQTPKHLITATGQRVTLRCSPRSGDLSVYWYQQSLDQGLQFLIQYYNGEERAKGNILERFSAQQFPDLHSELNLSSLELGDSALYFCASSQTWGVFEQYFGPGTRLTVT.

This chain uses TRBV5-1 with TRBJ1-6; with no DNA, the TCRdb D assignment of TRBD1 cannot be verified. Germline assignment: CDR1 SGHRS and CDR2 YFSETQ. The CDR3 is 18 residues long. CDR3 in amino acids: CASSRADRGPGLESPLHF.

The chain links TRBV6-2 or TRBV6-3 to TRBJ2-1; TCRdb's D call of TRBD1 is untestable without DNA. Germline loops: CDR1 MNHEY, CDR2 SVGEGT. CDR3 size: 17 residues. The CDR3 spells CASSYPGGSLRANEQFF.

The chain employs TRBV28 and TRBJ2-3; TCRdb outputs TRBD1, but without DNA this stays unchecked. This CDR3 contains 15 residues. The V gene's germline CDR1 is MDHEN and CDR2 SYDVKM. CDR3 sequence reads: CASRNRGIIKDTQYF.

The chain joins TRBV27 to TRBJ2-3; TCRdb's D call, TRBD1, is unchecked because there is no DNA. Germline lookup yields CDR1 MNHEY and CDR2 SMNVEV (reference sequence). The CDR3 contains 16 residues. The CDR3 loop reads CASSLSTGGKADTQYF.

This chain uses TRBV20-1 with TRBJ2-1; TCRdb's assignment of TRBD2 cannot be checked, as there is no DNA. Germline lookup yields CDR1 DFQATT and CDR2 SNEGSKA (reference sequence). This CDR3 spans 14 amino acids. CDR3 region: CSAVSGSRRQRKFF.

This rearrangement joins TRBV28 to TRBJ1-6. The CDR3 contains 20 residues. Germline V CDR1 and CDR2: MDHEN, SYDVKM. CDR3 region: CASSLSWGPGASSYNSPLHF.

V gene TRBV7-3 combines with J gene TRBJ2-2; there is no DNA to check the TCRdb D call of TRBD1. Germline CDR1 and CDR2: SGHTA and FQGTGA. The CDR3 has 14 residues. CDR3 protein: CASRGATTTGELFF. Looking up the rest from reference TRBV7-3 and TRBJ2-2 gives the full variable domain: GAGVSQTPSNKVTEKGKYVELRCDPISGHTALYWYRQSLGQGPEFLIYFQGTGAADDSGLPNDRFFAVRPEGSVSTLKIQRTERGDSAVYLCASRGATTTGELFFGEGSRLTVL.

The chain combines TRBV12-3 or TRBV12-4 with TRBJ1-1; TCRdb indicates TRBD1, and absent DNA this call remains unverified. This CDR3 spans 14 amino acids. Here the CDR3 reads CASGARVMNTEAFF.

The rearrangement joins TRBV12-3 or TRBV12-4 to TRBJ1-1. This CDR3 has 16 amino acids. CDR3 loop: CASSFSWTPTWTEAFF.

The rearrangement joins TRBV7-9 to TRBJ2-3; the D call from TCRdb, TRBD1, cannot be confirmed without DNA. This CDR3 is 17 amino acids long. The V gene's germline CDR1 is SEHNR and CDR2 FQNEAQ (reference sequence). CDR3 loop: CASSLLPGQGSTDTQYF.

The chain carries TRBV28 and TRBJ1-2; TCRdb gives TRBD1 as the D gene, but with no DNA this cannot be confirmed. CDR3 length equals 18 residues. Germline V gene lookup returns CDR1 MDHEN and CDR2 SYDVKM. CDR3: CASSLWGTGQGAFYGYTF.

The chain is built from TRBV28 and TRBJ2-3; TCRdb gives TRBD1 as the D gene, but with no DNA this cannot be confirmed. Per germline, CDR1 MDHEN and CDR2 SYDVKM. CDR3 length: 15 amino acids. This CDR3 reads CASTTDRGRSDTQYF.

This chain links TRBV6-2 or TRBV6-3 with TRBJ1-5. The CDR3 consists of 13 residues. Germline CDR1 is MNHEY and CDR2 is SVGEGT. The CDR3 region is CASTWQGNQPQHF.

This chain connects TRBV6-2 or TRBV6-3 to TRBJ2-3. The CDR3 has 13 residues. The V gene's germline CDR1 is MNHEY and CDR2 SVGEGT. The CDR3 loop is CASSPNGPDTQYF.

This chain uses TRBV6-1 with TRBJ1-1; TCRdb's D call, TRBD1, is unchecked because there is no DNA. This CDR3 contains 14 residues. From germline, CDR1 is MNHNS and CDR2 SASEGT. CDR3 sequence: CASSDRGPNTEAFF.